This T cell receptor (beta chain) was profiled in a study of blood T cells in healthy people across ages (dated by TCRdb to between 2014 and 2017). In terms of the full investigation: In model experiments, template switching captured about one uniquely barcoded TCR beta cDNA molecule for every two T cells. The study measured age-related changes in TCR beta repertoire diversity using deep sequencing normalized with unique cDNA molecular identifiers. The donors were divided into four age groups: young (average about 15 years), middle-aged (around 37), aged (approximately 62) and long-lived (roughly 82). To avoid experimental bias, donors of different ages were distributed randomly across sequencing lanes. The study analyzed two additional independent replicas of 1 million unique cDNA reads from the same blood draw for two donors, one aged 18 to 29 and one aged 80 or older.

To prepare the library, 5' RACE was applied. The run used an Illumina HiSeq 2500. The second PCR ran for roughly 7 to 11 cycles and used a J-beta primer mix along with a sample-barcoded 5' primer. A template-switch 5' adaptor carrying 12 random nucleotides introduced a unique molecular identifier onto each TCR beta cDNA molecule. Each sample yielded at least 2.5 million CDR3-containing paired-end reads. First-strand cDNA synthesis was performed from all RNA using the Mint cDNA synthesis kit, with priming by a TRBC-specific oligonucleotide. All cDNA was treated with uracil-DNA glycosylase and then went through a first 18-cycle PCR with the universal primers M1SS and BC2_uni_R. The original methods were these. Each sample was normalized by randomly selecting 1 million high-quality reads, each carrying a distinct molecular identifier. Reads with shared molecular identifiers were discarded instead of being binned into consensus sequences. MiTCR, set to a Q25 quality threshold and the strictest error-elimination algorithm, was used for CDR3 identification, clonotype clustering and error correction. A nonparametric unseen species model using Euler transformation provided a lower-bound estimate of total TCR beta diversity. The public reads were quality trimmed at Q25 with fastp and then assembled into clones with MiXCR by TCRdb, keeping productive beta chains. All rows with the same CDR3 protein become a single entry with the most common DNA and genes. These V and J calls originate from TCRdb's pipeline instead of the authors' own analysis. The sample table lists about 680,000 distinct CDR3 sequences, roughly 49% of them with a count of one. The ten largest clones take up roughly 31% of the sample.

This clonotype was counted a few times. It has no known antigen specificity. No per-base quality is available; no much larger clone lies one base away. Donors were roughly 40 systemically healthy Caucasian individuals from Russia aged roughly 6 to 95 years. Ten milliliters of peripheral blood were drawn from each donor into EDTA-treated Vacutainer tubes. Ficoll-Paque density-gradient centrifugation was used to isolate PBMCs, with at least 6.5 million per sample. Trizol reagent was used to extract total RNA from PBMCs, with at least 5.5 micrograms per sample. For every donor, flow cytometry on a PBMC aliquot measured the percentage of naive CD45RAhigh/CD27high T cells. CDR1 and CDR2 are drawn from the germline V gene: SGHRS, YFSETQ. Relative to germline, V is 1 base shorter and J is 4 bases shorter, with 14 bases between their ends. Counted from cysteine to phenylalanine, this CDR3 has 15 amino acids. The retained sequence is limited to the CDR3, 45 bases, with the frame set at the first base.

Overall results and qualifications from the work: A strong correlation was found between observed TCR beta diversity and the percentage of naive T cells measured by flow cytometry. Conclusive comparison of naive and antigen-experienced compartments was prevented by the profiling of bulk unsorted PBMCs. Compared with the aged group, the long-lived group had more naive CD4+ T cells, fewer expanded clones and increased TCR diversity, suggesting age selection. As age increased, observed TCR beta diversity per million T cells dropped in a roughly linear way, and a significant reduction was already evident by age 40. Because the CMV infection status of the donors was unknown, age-related changes in expanded clonotypes may potentially have been confounded. Estimates of total diversity based on one million sequenced T cells were regarded as lower bounds and as underestimates.

This clonotype was sampled from a woman aged 55-75 years in good health. This chain is built from TRBV5-1 and TRBJ2-5, with the D gene possibly TRBD1 or TRBD2, each one fitting 6 bases. Sequencing was done on a sample of blood. The DNA sequence is given as TGCGCCAGCAGCTTGCGGACAGCCGGGGGAGAGACCCAGTACTTC. The resulting protein is CASSLRTAGGETQYF.